This TCR beta chain is from a study of cytomegalovirus exposure and HLA in healthy donors. Study observations and caveats: Rates of TCR association differed by HLA locus in a later analysis, with DRB1 highest and HLA-C lowest.

As for this clone: The target antigen is unknown.

The PCR employed 60 Vbeta primers together with 13 Jbeta primers. Data came from immunoSEQ multiplex PCR; TCRdb stores just in-frame clones and leaves some out. The repertoire holds roughly 110,000 clones, with 70% as singletons. The CDR3 loop spans 16 amino acids. V dropped 0 bases and J dropped 2 bases, with 11 bases sitting between them. Per germline, CDR1 SGHVS and CDR2 FQNEAQ. Sequencing was done on a sample of PBMCs. The receptor was isolated from a man aged 25 to 40 in good health and CMV-seropositive. This chain joins TRBV7-8 and TRBJ1-5; no reliable D call. The DNA of the CDR3 is TGTGCCAGCAGCTTAGCCCGACAAACCCGCAATCAGCCCCAGCATTTT. Translation: CASSLARQTRNQPQHF.